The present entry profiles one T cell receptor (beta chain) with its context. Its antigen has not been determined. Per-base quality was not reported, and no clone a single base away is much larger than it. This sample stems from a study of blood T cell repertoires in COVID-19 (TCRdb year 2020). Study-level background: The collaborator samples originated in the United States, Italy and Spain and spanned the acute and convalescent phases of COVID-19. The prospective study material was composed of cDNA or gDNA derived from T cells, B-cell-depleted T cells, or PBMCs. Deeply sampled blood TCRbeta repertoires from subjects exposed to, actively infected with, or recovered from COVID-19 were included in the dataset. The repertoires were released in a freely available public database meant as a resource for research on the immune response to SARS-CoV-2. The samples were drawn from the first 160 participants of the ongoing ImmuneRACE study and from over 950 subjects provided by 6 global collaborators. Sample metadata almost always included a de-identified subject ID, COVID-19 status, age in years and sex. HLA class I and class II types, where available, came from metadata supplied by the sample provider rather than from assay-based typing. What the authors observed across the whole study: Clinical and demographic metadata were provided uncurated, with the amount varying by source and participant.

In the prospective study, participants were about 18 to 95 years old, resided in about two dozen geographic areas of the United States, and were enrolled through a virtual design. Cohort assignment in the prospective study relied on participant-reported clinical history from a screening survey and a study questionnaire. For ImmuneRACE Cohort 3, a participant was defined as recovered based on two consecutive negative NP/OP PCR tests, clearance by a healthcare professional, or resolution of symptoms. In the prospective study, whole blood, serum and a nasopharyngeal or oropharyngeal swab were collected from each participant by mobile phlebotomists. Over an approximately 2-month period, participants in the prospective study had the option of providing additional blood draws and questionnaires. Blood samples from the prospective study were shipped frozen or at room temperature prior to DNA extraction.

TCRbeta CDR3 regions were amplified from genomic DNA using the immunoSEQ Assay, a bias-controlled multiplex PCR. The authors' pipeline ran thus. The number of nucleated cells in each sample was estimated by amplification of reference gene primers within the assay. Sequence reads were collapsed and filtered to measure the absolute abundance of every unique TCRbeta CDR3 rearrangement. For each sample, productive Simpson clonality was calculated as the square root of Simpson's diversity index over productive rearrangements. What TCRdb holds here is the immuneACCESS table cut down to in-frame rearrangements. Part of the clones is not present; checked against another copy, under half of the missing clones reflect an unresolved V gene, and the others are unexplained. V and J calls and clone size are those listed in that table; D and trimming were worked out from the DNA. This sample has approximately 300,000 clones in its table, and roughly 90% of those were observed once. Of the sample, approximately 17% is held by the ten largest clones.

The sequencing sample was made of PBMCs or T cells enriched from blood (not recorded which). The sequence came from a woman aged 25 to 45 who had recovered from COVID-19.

The DNA sequence is as follows: TGTGCCAGCAGTGAAACTGGTCATTATCAGCCCCAGCATTTT. Translated, this gives CASSETGHYQPQHF. This chain joins TRBV25-1 to TRBJ1-5, with the D gene not clear enough to name. The cysteine opens and the phenylalanine closes a CDR3 of 14 amino acids. Only CDR3 DNA remains: 42 bases, in frame from the first base. V lost 2 bases and J lost 5 bases; the stretch between them is 10 bases long. Based on the germline V gene, the CDR1 and CDR2 sequences are MGHDK and SYGVNS.